This T cell receptor (beta chain) was sequenced during a study of T cell responses to AZD1222 COVID-19 vaccine. Regarding this clone: The antigen is not known. The sample has other DNA sequences that encode this CDR3 too.

With V trimmed by 5 bases and J by 3 bases, 5 bases remained unmatched. This CDR3 is 15 amino acids long. CDR1 is LNHNV, CDR2 YYDKDF, per germline (reference sequence). Sequencing used immunoSEQ multiplex PCR; TCRdb keeps in-frame clones, though not all of them. The table shows about 150,000 clones, with less than 95% occurring only once. General study findings and limits: Donors were chiefly white British, with a greater number of females, and clonal diversity was perhaps underestimated. CD4 TCRs associated with vaccination spanned spike, dominating at 160-218 and 743-854. Repertoire sampling was restricted to post-peak T cell response timepoints.

The genes are TRBV15 and TRBJ2-7; TRBD2 agrees at 12 bases. The sample was peripheral blood, taken on day 0 of AZD1222 vaccination. This clonotype was sampled from an adult in good health. The CDR3: CATSSRLAGDYEQYF. The CDR3 DNA is TGTGCCACCAGCTCACGACTAGCGGGAGACTACGAGCAGTACTTC. Drawing the rest from reference TRBV15 and TRBJ2-7, the complete variable domain is DAMVIQNPRYQVTQFGKPVTLSCSQTLNHNVMYWYQQKSSQAPKLLFHYYDKDFNNEADTPDNFQSRRPNTSFCFLDIRSPGLGDTAMYLCATSSRLAGDYEQYFGPGTRLTVT.